What follows are 10 T cell receptor beta chains derived from one specimen sequenced in a study of blood T cell repertoires in COVID-19. Sequencing used immunoSEQ multiplex PCR; TCRdb keeps in-frame clones, though not all of them. The sample comprises about 13,000 clones, approximately 76% of which are singletons, and around 38% rests with the top ten. Material for sequencing was peripheral blood. Receptors were obtained from a woman of 80 years or more with acute or convalescent COVID-19.

The chain combines TRBV5-1 with TRBJ1-4; 7 bases align to TRBD1. V was clipped by 0 bases and J by 4 bases; unmatched bases: 3. CDR1 and CDR2 (germline): SGHRS, YFSETQ. The CDR3 spans 15 residues. The CDR3 region is CASSLVGQLNEKLFF. CDR3 DNA: TGCGCCAGCAGCTTGGTGGGACAGCTTAATGAAAAACTGTTTTTT.

The V and J genes are TRBV5-1 and TRBJ2-3; TRBD2 is a possible D gene (6 bases). The CDR3 extends over 13 amino acids. The V gene's germline CDR1 is SGHRS and CDR2 YFSETQ. V lost 0 bases and J lost 6, with 8 bases in between. The CDR3 DNA reads TGCGCCAGCAGCTTGGCCCGGGGGGATACGCAGTATTTT. As protein: CASSLARGDTQYF. Full variable domain (outside the CDR3, taken from reference TRBV5-1 and TRBJ2-3): KAGVTQTPRYLIKTRGQQVTLSCSPISGHRSVSWYQQTPGQGLQFLFEYFSETQRNKGNFPGRFSGRQFSNSRSEMNVSTLELGDSALYLCASSLARGDTQYFGPGTRLTVL.

V usage is TRBV5-8 and J usage is TRBJ2-3; 8 positions agree with TRBD1. The CDR3 extends over 15 amino acids. Looked up from germline, CDR1 is SGHTS and CDR2 is YDEGEE. Trimming cost V 4 bases and J 3 bases; bases outside gene matches: 7. CDR3 sequence reads: CASSPGTGSTDTQYF. In nucleotides, the CDR3 is TGTGCCAGCAGCCCGGGGACAGGATCAACAGATACGCAGTATTTT.

The gene calls are TRBV28 and TRBJ1-2; 7 bases agree with TRBD1. CDR1 MDHEN and CDR2 SYDVKM come from the germline V gene. Trimming cost V 5 bases and J 5 bases; bases outside gene matches: 17. The CDR3 spans 17 residues. The CDR3, as DNA: TGTGCCAGCAGTACACGGACAGGCCTTATACCTCCTTATGGCTACACCTTC. Protein: CASSTRTGLIPPYGYTF.

The chain couples TRBV27 to TRBJ2-5; the match to TRBD1 covers 10 bases. The CDR3 is 15 residues long. V was clipped by 6 bases and J by 5 bases; unmatched bases: 9. CDR1 and CDR2 from the germline V gene are MNHEY and SMNVEV (reference sequence). The CDR3 DNA reads as TGTGCCAGCAGCTGGACAGGGGGTCTCAGGGAGACCCAGTACTTC. Amino acids: CASSWTGGLRETQYF.

This chain links TRBV5-6 with TRBJ1-2; D possibly corresponds to TRBD1 (6 bases). CDR1 and CDR2 (germline): SGHDT, YYEEEE. The CDR3 runs 13 residues. Trimming took 5 bases from V and 1 from J, leaving 9 bases between them. The CDR3 region has the DNA TGTGCCAGCAGGTTACAGGGTAACTATGGCTACACCTTC. Amino acids: CASRLQGNYGYTF.

The CDR3 sequence is CASSRRQQGTNTEAFF. The CDR3 DNA sequence: TGTGCCAGTAGCCGACGACAACAGGGGACGAACACTGAAGCTTTCTTT. This chain uses TRBV19 with TRBJ1-1, with 7 bases lining up with TRBD1. The germline V gene encodes CDR1 LNHDA and CDR2 SQIVND (reference sequence). The CDR3 runs 16 residues. The V segment lost 6 bases and the J segment 1 base; nucleotides outside the gene matches: 11.

The genes are TRBV5-1 and TRBJ1-3; TRBD1 agrees at 7 bases. The J segment lost 2 bases and the V segment lost 4 bases, leaving 6 bases of the junction unmatched. The CDR3 totals 15 residues. Per the germline V gene, CDR1 is SGHRS and CDR2 is YFSETQ. The CDR3 DNA is TGCGCCAGCAGCACCACGACAGGGACTGGAAACACCATATATTTT. Protein sequence: CASSTTTGTGNTIYF.

The chain has TRBV9 and TRBJ2-1; 7 bases match TRBD2. CDR1 SGDLS and CDR2 YYNGEE come from the germline V gene. Unmatched junction bases numbered 11, after V lost 0 bases and J lost 2 bases. The CDR3 contains 18 residues. The CDR3 DNA follows: TGTGCCAGCAGCGTAGCTGTCGCCGGCGGGGGTCCCTACAATGAGCAGTTCTTC. It encodes CASSVAVAGGGPYNEQFF.

This chain connects TRBV7-2 to TRBJ2-5, with 9 positions matching TRBD2. Trimming removed 6 bases from V and 5 bases from J; junction bases left unmatched: 7. Per the germline V gene, CDR1 is SGHTA and CDR2 is FQGNSA. The CDR3 loop spans 14 amino acids. The CDR3 protein is CASRAGGLWETQYF. In nucleotides, the CDR3 is TGTGCCAGCAGGGCGGGGGGGCTTTGGGAGACCCAGTACTTC.